Listed below are T cell receptor beta chains from one sample, sequenced in a study of Tregs in tolerant kidney transplant recipients. The table came from immunoSEQ multiplex PCR; TCRdb's copy has only in-frame clones and leaves some out. The sample yields about 110,000 clones, nearly 90% seen once. The specimen was CD4+ T cells from blood, collected before the transplant. The receptor set was obtained from a human donor who received a combined kidney and bone marrow transplant. CDR3s include the opening cysteine and the closing phenylalanine or tryptophan. The order of the fields is clone size, V gene, CDR3 protein. The size entry is marked missing in some rows and otherwise reads once, few, many or a size class.

size: .
V: TRBV7-2
CDR3: CASSLAAGGSGNIQYF

size: .
V: TRBV2
CDR3: CASRGGGNTIYF

size: .
V: TRBV30
CDR3: CARDTGGGYGYTF

size: once
V: TRBV7-2
CDR3: CASSPGTSGGHSYNEQFF

size: .
V: TRBV27
CDR3: CASSPREGGTEAFF

size: .
V: TRBV27
CDR3: CASSPGQGWATEAFF

size: .
V: TRBV5-5
CDR3: CASSLWQTPGYGYTF

size: .
V: TRBV19
CDR3: CASSHGTSGGQYEQYF

size: .
V: TRBV5-1
CDR3: CASSLDRGGVQYF

size: .
V: TRBV10-3
CDR3: CAISVGENTEAFF

size: .
V: TRBV2
CDR3: CASNLAGSTDTQYF

size: .
V: TRBV7-9
CDR3: CASSLSGGYGEQYF

size: .
V: TRBV5-1
CDR3: CASSFGASRGTEAFF

size: few
V: TRBV27
CDR3: CASSLNDRGQEKLFF

size: .
V: TRBV6-1
CDR3: CASSDSRGTEAFF

size: .
V: TRBV2
CDR3: CASSAAVVTSGRVRYF

size: .
V: TRBV27
CDR3: CASSLSRVSIETQYF

size: .
V: TRBV2
CDR3: CASSEHSTNYGYTF

size: .
V: TRBV6-1
CDR3: CASSANRGLAVDPDTQYF

size: .
V: TRBV2
CDR3: CASRGGRLVNEQFF

size: .
V: TRBV6-1
CDR3: CASSEQQGPYEQYF

size: .
V: TRBV6-1
CDR3: CASVGAGWSPLHF

size: .
V: TRBV6-5
CDR3: CASSQSGSWDTQYF

size: .
V: TRBV15
CDR3: CATSRVVGGPYEQYF

size: .
V: TRBV27
CDR3: CASSSDRTYGYTF

size: .
V: TRBV9
CDR3: CASSGFGLGSNEQFF

size: .
V: TRBV10-2
CDR3: CASISAGMDTQYF

size: .
V: TRBV6-6
CDR3: CASSYGSSGRDNEQFF

size: .
V: TRBV4-2
CDR3: CASSLGGSGGPTDTQYF

size: .
V: TRBV14
CDR3: CASSQLISTEAFF

size: few
V: TRBV6-1
CDR3: CASRDRDRAYGYTF

size: once
V: TRBV19
CDR3: CASSGQGEFGGELFF

size: .
V: TRBV28
CDR3: CASNYLAGGLGTQYF

size: .
V: TRBV18
CDR3: CASSPPGQGAHEQYF

size: .
V: TRBV7-2
CDR3: CASSLAGFPRDTQYF

size: .
V: TRBV6-1
CDR3: CASSAGLAIRETQYF

size: .
V: TRBV27
CDR3: CASSLAGGTYNEQFF

size: .
V: TRBV28
CDR3: CASSLSASGRGGELFF

size: .
V: TRBV5-4
CDR3: CASSSVWQGMNTEAFF

size: .
V: TRBV5-6
CDR3: CASTTPGTYETQYF

size: .
V: TRBV28
CDR3: CASSLATGTGIRGYTF

size: .
V: TRBV19
CDR3: CASSMGDKYTF

size: .
V: TRBV10-2
CDR3: CASSELGGIGNTEAFF

size: .
V: TRBV6-5
CDR3: CATRTGGLRNTEAFF

size: .
V: TRBV7-6
CDR3: CASSRVWAQGDTQYF

size: .
V: TRBV19
CDR3: CASSIVPQDEQYF

size: .
V: TRBV7-9
CDR3: CASSLGTGYGYTF

size: .
V: TRBV6-1
CDR3: CASSEGGGNSPLHF

size: .
V: TRBV30
CDR3: CASSRQIANTGELFF

size: .
V: TRBV6-5
CDR3: CASSFGLGPYEQYF

size: once
V: TRBV5-4
CDR3: CAIQNAIAGVANEQFF

size: .
V: TRBV10-2
CDR3: CASSLTEYQPQHF

size: once
V: TRBV28
CDR3: CASSFLRGEQFF

size: few
V: TRBV2
CDR3: CASSAGGLYTDTQYF

size: .
V: TRBV28
CDR3: CASSLIATNEKLFF